These 18 T cell receptor beta chains share one sample of origin, sequenced in a study of OX40 agonist ivuxolimab in advanced cancers. The assay was immunoSEQ multiplex PCR, and TCRdb's table has in-frame clones only and misses some. The sample contains approximately 69,000 clones, around 86% of which appear only once. Sequenced here: CD4+ or CD8+ T cells sorted from blood, sampled in a trial of the OX40 agonist ivuxolimab. The receptors stem from an adult with an advanced solid tumor such as melanoma, head and neck, liver or kidney cancer.

The V and J genes are TRBV28 and TRBJ2-2; TRBD1 matches 9 bases. V lost 4 bases and J lost 7; bases outside the gene matches: 10. Per the germline V gene, CDR1 is MDHEN and CDR2 is SYDVKM. The CDR3 has 16 residues. CDR3 DNA: TGTGCCAGCAGTTCGTTCGGGACAGGGTTGGTCGGGGAGCTGTTTTTT. As protein: CASSSFGTGLVGELFF. The full variable domain, completed using reference TRBV28 and TRBJ2-2, is DVKVTQSSRYLVKRTGEKVFLECVQDMDHENMFWYRQDPGLGLRLIYFSYDVKMKEKGDIPEGYSVSREKKERFSLILESASTNQTSMYLCASSSFGTGLVGELFFGEGSRLTVL.

The sample holds one count of this clone. The chain uses TRBV5-1 and TRBJ1-2; 7 bases fit TRBD1. The trim removed 6 bases at V and 9 bases at J, leaving 20 bases unmatched. Germline values: CDR1 SGHRS, CDR2 YFSETQ. The CDR3 extends over 16 amino acids. The CDR3 loop is CASTPSKLGGRESYTF. The CDR3, as DNA: TGCGCCAGCACCCCCTCCAAGTTAGGGGGCAGGGAGAGCTACACCTTC.

This clone has only one observation. The CDR3 region has the DNA TGTGCCAGCAGCCCCCGGGGCCAAACCCAGTACTTC. Translated, it gives CASSPRGQTQYF. The V gene is TRBV6-6, the J gene TRBJ2-5; D tentatively reads TRBD1 or TRBD2 (5 bases each). The CDR3 sequence is 12 residues long. V lost 6 bases and J lost 8, with 13 bases in between. Germline V gene lookup returns CDR1 MNHNY and CDR2 SVGAGI (reference sequence).

The V gene is TRBV9, the J gene TRBJ2-1; 13 positions agree with TRBD2. The CDR3 runs to 18 residues. The germline V gene encodes CDR1 SGDLS and CDR2 YYNGEE. J gave up 8 bases and V 0 bases, and 11 bases lay outside the gene matches. Here the CDR3 reads CASSVATRTSGSAYEQFF. As DNA, the CDR3 is TGTGCCAGCAGCGTAGCTACCCGGACTAGCGGGAGTGCCTATGAGCAGTTCTTC. Full variable domain (remainder filled in from reference TRBV9 and TRBJ2-1): DSGVTQTPKHLITATGQRVTLRCSPRSGDLSVYWYQQSLDQGLQFLIQYYNGEERAKGNILERFSAQQFPDLHSELNLSSLELGDSALYFCASSVATRTSGSAYEQFFGPGTRLTVL.

The chain has TRBV5-4 and TRBJ1-4, with D perhaps TRBD1 (6 bases). Per the germline V gene, CDR1 is SGHNT and CDR2 is YYREEE (reference sequence). The CDR3 is 17 residues long. Trimming cost V 0 bases and J 4 bases, with 16 bases left between them. The CDR3 spells CASSLGIRDTGNEKLFF. The CDR3 nucleotides are TGTGCCAGCAGCTTGGGCATCCGGGACACCGGTAATGAAAAACTGTTTTTT. Based on the CDR3 plus reference TRBV5-4 and TRBJ1-4, the full variable domain is ETGVTQSPTHLIKTRGQQVTLRCSSQSGHNTVSWYQQALGQGPQFIFQYYREEENGRGNFPPRFSGLQFPNYSSELNVNALELDDSALYLCASSLGIRDTGNEKLFFGSGTQLSVL.

J is TRBJ2-7 and V is TRBV10-1; 8 bases are a match to TRBD2. The junction had 11 bases not matched to a gene; V was cut back by 10 bases and J by 6 bases. The CDR3 sequence is 13 residues long. Germline CDR1 reads WNHNN; CDR2 reads SYGVQD (reference sequence). CDR3 loop: CATAQSGSSEQYF. In DNA, the CDR3 is TGCGCCACCGCTCAGAGCGGGAGTTCCGAGCAGTACTTC.

The V gene is TRBV11-2, the J gene TRBJ2-7; 10 bases are shared with TRBD2. The germline gives CDR1 SGHAT, CDR2 FQNNGV. The CDR3 consists of 18 residues. The trim removed 5 bases at V and 5 bases at J, leaving 18 bases unmatched. CDR3 DNA sequence: TGTGCCAGCAGCCCGAAAGAGGGGCGGGGACTAGCGTTCCACGAGCAGTACTTC. Encoded protein: CASSPKEGRGLAFHEQYF.

The genes are TRBV5-5 and TRBJ2-3; TRBD2 is a possible D gene (6 bases). Trimming took off 0 bases at V and 0 bases at J, with 14 bases between the two ends. Looked up from germline, CDR1 is SGHKS and CDR2 is YYEKEE (reference sequence). The CDR3 covers 17 residues. CDR3 protein: CASSLAGGVVSTDTQYF. The CDR3 DNA follows: TGTGCCAGCAGCTTGGCCGGAGGGGTTGTGAGCACAGATACGCAGTATTTT. The full variable domain, its missing parts supplied by reference TRBV5-5 and TRBJ2-3, is DAGVTQSPTHLIKTRGQQVTLRCSPISGHKSVSWYQQVLGQGPQFIFQYYEKEERGRGNFPDRFSARQFPNYSSELNVNALLLGDSALYLCASSLAGGVVSTDTQYFGPGTRLTVL.

The chain employs TRBV7-9 and TRBJ2-5; 8 bases are shared with TRBD2. This CDR3 comprises 14 residues. CDR1 and CDR2 from the germline V gene are SEHNR and FQNEAQ (reference sequence). V lost 1 base to trimming and J lost 4 bases; unmatched junction nucleotides: 2. The CDR3, as DNA: TGTGCCAGCAGCTTAGGGCTAGCGGGAGAGACCCAGTACTTC. Its protein product is CASSLGLAGETQYF.

The gene calls are TRBV7-2 and TRBJ2-3; D not certain. This CDR3 is 14 amino acids long. CDR1 and CDR2 from the germline V gene are SGHTA and FQGNSA. V was pared by 5 bases and J by 6 bases, with 15 bases between. The CDR3 loop is CASSLSSRMDTQYF. The CDR3 DNA reads as TGTGCCAGCAGCCTTAGCTCCCGCATGGATACGCAGTATTTT. Full variable domain (missing parts from reference TRBV7-2 and TRBJ2-3): GAGVSQSPSNKVTEKGKDVELRCDPISGHTALYWYRQSLGQGLEFLIYFQGNSAPDKSGLPSDRFSAERTGGSVSTLTIQRTQQEDSAVYLCASSLSSRMDTQYFGPGTRLTVL.

This chain joins TRBV10-3 and TRBJ2-1, with D perhaps TRBD1 (6 bases). The CDR3 is made up of 16 amino acids. V was clipped by 5 bases and J by 4 bases, with 18 bases between them. From germline, CDR1 is ENHRY and CDR2 SYGVKD. In DNA, the CDR3 is TGTGCCATCAGTTTGGACACCAACAGGGCTTACAATGAGCAGTTCTTC. Translation: CAISLDTNRAYNEQFF.

This clone was seen ten or more times. The chain employs TRBV5-4 and TRBJ2-3; 13 positions match TRBD2. CDR3 length: 14 amino acids. The trim removed 7 bases at V and 7 bases at J, leaving 6 bases unmatched. Per the germline V gene, CDR1 is SGHNT and CDR2 is YYREEE (reference sequence). CDR3 sequence (DNA): TGTGCCAGCCAAACCGGGACTAGCGGGAATACGCAGTATTTT. This gives the protein CASQTGTSGNTQYF.

The CDR3 DNA reads TGTGCCAGCAGCCATACGAACAGGGGCTTGTCTGGGGAGACCCAGTACTTC. Protein: CASSHTNRGLSGETQYF. The rearrangement joins TRBV7-9 to TRBJ2-5, with 7 bases that match TRBD1. CDR1 and CDR2 from the germline V gene are SEHNR and FQNEAQ (reference sequence). The CDR3 length is 17 residues. J gave up 5 bases and V 5 bases, and 17 bases lay outside the gene matches.

J is TRBJ2-1 and V is TRBV25-1; 11 bases line up with TRBD2. CDR3 length equals 17 residues. The V gene end was trimmed by 5 bases and the J gene end by 1 base; junction bases not matched to a gene: 7. CDR1 is MGHDK and CDR2 is SYGVNS in the germline V gene. In DNA, the CDR3 is TGTGCCAGCAGTACTTCCTTAGCGGGAGGGTCCTACAATGAGCAGTTCTTC. Amino acids: CASSTSLAGGSYNEQFF.

The genes are TRBV21-1 and TRBJ2-7; the table calls TRBD1, which could not be checked here. TRBV21-1 represents a pseudogene. The length of the CDR3 is 11 residues. The CDR3 spells CASPKGPEQYF. In nucleotides, the CDR3 is TGTGCCAGCCCTAAGGGGCCCGAGCAGTACTTC.

J is TRBJ2-7 and V is TRBV2; TRBD1 aligns across 8 bases. The germline CDR1 and CDR2 sequences are SNHLY and FYNNEI. There are 15 residues in the CDR3. V shed 8 bases, J shed 2 bases, and the junction held 11 bases outside the gene matches. CDR3 residues: CASRRDRGRTYEQYF. The DNA for the CDR3 is TGTGCCAGCCGCCGTGACAGGGGAAGAACCTACGAGCAGTACTTC.

The rearrangement uses TRBV7-8 and TRBJ2-7; unclear D gene. CDR3 length equals 11 residues. Trimming left V 4 bases short and J 3 bases short, with 4 bases between. Germline CDR1 is SGHVS and CDR2 is FQNEAQ. Here the CDR3 DNA reads TGTGCCAGCAGCTACCACTACGAGCAGTACTTC. It yields the protein CASSYHYEQYF.

The J gene is TRBJ2-2, the V gene TRBV5-1; 7 nucleotides agree with TRBD1. V shed 0 bases, J shed 5 bases, and the junction held 4 bases outside the gene matches. Germline V gives CDR1 SGHRS, CDR2 YFSETQ. The CDR3 runs 15 residues. The CDR3 DNA is TGCGCCAGCAGCTTGGACACAGGGGAAACCGGGGAGCTGTTTTTT. This encodes CASSLDTGETGELFF.